This T cell receptor beta chain appears in the sequencing data of a study of blood T cell repertoires in COVID-19. Across the whole study: The samples span acute and convalescent COVID-19 from the United States, Italy and Spain. From T cells, B-cell-depleted T cells, or PBMCs came the material, which was cDNA or gDNA.

Per the original data handling: Reference gene primers were amplified, and this amplification served to estimate nucleated cell counts. Only in-frame clones appear in the TCRdb table, and some are missing; sequencing was by immunoSEQ multiplex PCR. The DNA was the basis for D and trimming; V, J and clone size are from that table. The sample carries 95,000 to 150,000 clones, approximately 83% recorded once. This CDR3 has 16 residues. Per germline, CDR1 SGHRS and CDR2 YFSETQ. The V end lost 2 bases, the J end lost 2 bases, and 15 bases lay between the germline ends. The rearrangement uses TRBV5-1 and TRBJ2-3; no clear D. This receptor was taken from a woman of 80 years or more with acute or convalescent COVID-19. Source material: peripheral blood. The CDR3: CASSLLTPYTTDTQYF. The CDR3 nucleotides read TGCGCCAGCAGCTTACTGACACCCTACACCACAGATACGCAGTATTTT.